This entry lists 22 T cell receptor beta chains sequenced from one sample in a study of blood T cell repertoires in COVID-19. Using immunoSEQ multiplex PCR, the repertoire was profiled, and TCRdb retains in-frame clones only, with some absent. The table has roughly 35,000 clones, 88% seen once. Sequenced material: peripheral blood. These receptors originate from a man between 65 and 85 years old with acute or convalescent COVID-19.

This chain connects TRBV5-4 to TRBJ2-1; no reliable D call. The CDR3 length is 15 residues. Trimming left V 0 bases short and J 1 base short, with 8 bases between. The germline V gene has CDR1 SGHNT and CDR2 YYREEE (reference sequence). The DNA of the CDR3 is TGTGCCAGCAGCTTGGAAGCGAGTTCCTACAATGAGCAGTTCTTC. It specifies CASSLEASSYNEQFF.

The chain joins TRBV3-1 (or the pseudogene TRBV3-2) to TRBJ1-1; the D gene is possibly TRBD1 (6 bases). There are 15 residues in the CDR3. CDR1 LGHDT and CDR2 YNNKEL come from the germline V gene (reference sequence). Trimming took off 5 bases at V and 1 base at J, with 14 bases between the two ends. CDR3 sequence (DNA): TGTGCCAGCAGCACCCGAGGGGGACCGAACACTGAAGCTTTCTTT. This codes for CASSTRGGPNTEAFF.

The J gene is TRBJ2-5, the V gene TRBV5-1, with D tentatively TRBD1 (6 bases). CDR1 and CDR2 from the germline V gene are SGHRS and YFSETQ. This CDR3 has 15 residues. V shed 4 bases and J shed 1 base, with 14 bases lying between them. Here the CDR3 reads CASSIYGTTQETQYF. The CDR3 region has the DNA TGCGCCAGCAGCATATACGGGACAACCCAAGAGACCCAGTACTTC.

The gene calls are TRBV6-1 and TRBJ2-5; D possibly corresponds to TRBD2 (6 bases). Per germline, CDR1 MNHNS and CDR2 SASEGT. V lost 4 bases and J lost 7, with 22 bases in between. The CDR3 totals 16 residues. The CDR3: CASSARVRDSTWTQYF. CDR3 coding DNA: TGTGCCAGCAGTGCGCGGGTACGGGACTCTACTTGGACCCAGTACTTC.

DNA for the CDR3: TGTGCCAGCAGCCCCGGGACTAGCGGTTACAATGAGCAGTTCTTC. Its translation: CASSPGTSGYNEQFF. The chain is built from TRBV11-2 and TRBJ2-1, with 11 bases that match TRBD2. Looked up from germline, CDR1 is SGHAT and CDR2 is FQNNGV. This CDR3 contains 15 residues. The trim removed 5 bases at V and 4 bases at J, leaving 4 bases unmatched. Filled out from reference TRBV11-2 and TRBJ2-1, the complete variable domain reads EAGVAQSPRYKIIEKRQSVAFWCNPISGHATLYWYQQILGQGPKLLIQFQNNGVVDDSQLPKDRFSAERLKGVDSTLKIQPAKLEDSAVYLCASSPGTSGYNEQFFGPGTRLTVL.

Only one count was recorded for this clone. This rearrangement joins TRBV5-1 to TRBJ2-1; 11 bases are shared with TRBD2. The V gene end was trimmed by 4 bases and the J gene end by 3 bases; junction bases not matched to a gene: 3. The germline V gene encodes CDR1 SGHRS and CDR2 YFSETQ. The CDR3 covers 15 residues. The CDR3 nucleotides are TGCGCCAGCAGCCCGGGACTAGCGGACTACAATGAGCAGTTCTTC. It specifies CASSPGLADYNEQFF.

This rearrangement joins TRBV5-1 to TRBJ1-2; D call uncertain. V was cut by 2 bases and J by 6 bases, with 14 bases left in between. There are 14 residues in the CDR3. Germline V CDR1 and CDR2: SGHRS, YFSETQ. In DNA, the CDR3 is TGCGCCAGCAGCTTAGGAGGAGTTCCTAATGGCTACACCTTC. Translation gives CASSLGGVPNGYTF.

This rearrangement joins TRBV24-1 to TRBJ2-1; D gene unclear. The CDR3 length is 15 residues. Trimming shortened V by 3 bases and J by 0 bases, and 8 bases separated the two germline ends. From germline, CDR1 is KGHDR and CDR2 SFDVKD. CDR3 residues: CATSDAGGSYNEQFF. CDR3 in DNA: TGTGCCACCAGTGATGCCGGTGGCTCCTACAATGAGCAGTTCTTC.

The chain carries TRBV19 and TRBJ2-2; the match to TRBD1 covers 7 bases. The CDR3 spans 15 residues. V was pared by 10 bases and J by 1 base, with 9 bases of the junction left unmatched. Germline V CDR1 and CDR2: LNHDA, SQIVND (reference sequence). CDR3 bases: TGTGCCACCCACCCCCGGACAGGGAACACCGGGGAGCTGTTTTTT. Amino acid sequence: CATHPRTGNTGELFF.

V and J are TRBV27 and TRBJ2-7; a weak D match, TRBD1 (6 bases). This CDR3 has 15 residues. Trimming shortened V by 6 bases and J by 0 bases, and 15 bases separated the two germline ends. Germline loops: CDR1 MNHEY, CDR2 SMNVEV (reference sequence). The CDR3 DNA reads TGTGCCAGCAGCCCTGCGACAGGACACTCCTACGAGCAGTACTTC. It translates to CASSPATGHSYEQYF.

This clone was detected only a few times. The J gene is TRBJ1-4, the V gene TRBV7-9, with 7 bases matching TRBD1. The V segment lost 2 bases and the J segment 8 bases; nucleotides outside the gene matches: 8. CDR3 size: 15 residues. The germline V gene encodes CDR1 SEHNR and CDR2 FQNEAQ (reference sequence). The CDR3: CASSLSETGREKLFF. The CDR3 DNA sequence: TGTGCCAGCAGCTTAAGTGAGACAGGGAGGGAAAAACTGTTTTTT.

The chain combines TRBV7-2 with TRBJ2-3, with D tentatively TRBD1 (6 bases). Germline V gene lookup returns CDR1 SGHTA and CDR2 FQGNSA. The CDR3 totals 15 residues. Trimming pared 1 base from V and 2 bases from J, leaving 10 bases between. The CDR3 nucleotides read TGTGCCAGCAGCTTAGGACAGGACATCACAGATACGCAGTATTTT. Translating it yields CASSLGQDITDTQYF.

This chain links TRBV18 with TRBJ1-5; D uncertain. CDR3 length: 15 amino acids. Trimming shortened V by 3 bases and J by 2 bases, and 11 bases separated the two germline ends. The germline CDR1 and CDR2 sequences are KGHSH and LQKENI. The CDR3 is CASSPRGAGNQPQHF. CDR3 sequence (DNA): TGTGCCAGCTCACCCCGGGGAGCGGGCAATCAGCCCCAGCATTTT.

The gene calls are TRBV9 and TRBJ2-7; 7 bases are a match to TRBD2. The CDR3 has 14 residues. With V trimmed by 0 bases and J by 3 bases, 3 bases remained unmatched. Germline CDR1 reads SGDLS; CDR2 reads YYNGEE. The CDR3 is CASSVVPGGYEQYF. CDR3 nucleotide sequence: TGTGCCAGCAGCGTAGTTCCGGGGGGCTACGAGCAGTACTTC.

V usage is TRBV18 and J usage is TRBJ1-3; TRBD1 matches 9 bases. CDR1 is KGHSH, CDR2 LQKENI, per germline. V lost 2 bases to trimming and J lost 0 bases; unmatched junction nucleotides: 5. CDR3 length: 17 amino acids. CDR3 amino acids: CASSPRTGALSGNTIYF. Here the CDR3 DNA reads TGTGCCAGCTCACCAAGGACAGGGGCTCTCTCTGGAAACACCATATATTTT.

CDR3 nucleotides: TGTGCCAGCAGCCGGGGGGGGAACACTGAAGCTTTCTTT. Its protein product is CASSRGGNTEAFF. The J gene is TRBJ1-1, the V gene TRBV3-1 (or the pseudogene TRBV3-2), with D possibly being TRBD1 (5 bases). Trimming took 4 bases from V and 1 from J, leaving 7 bases between them. CDR1 is LGHDT and CDR2 is YNNKEL in the germline V gene (reference sequence). The CDR3 covers 13 residues.

This sequence joins TRBV7-8 and TRBJ2-1, with a weak D call TRBD2 (5 bases). Deletions cut 1 base from V and 6 bases from J, with 19 bases between. Per the germline V gene, CDR1 is SGHVS and CDR2 is FQNEAQ. CDR3 length: 17 amino acids. CDR3 region: CASSLDRRGLGRNEQFF. The DNA for the CDR3 is TGTGCCAGCAGCTTAGATCGGCGAGGGCTAGGCCGCAATGAGCAGTTCTTC.

The rearrangement joins TRBV7-3 to TRBJ1-2; maybe TRBD1 (5 bases). Germline loops: CDR1 SGHTA, CDR2 FQGTGA. The CDR3 length is 15 residues. The V gene lost 1 base and the J gene lost 6 bases, with 15 bases spanning the gap. This CDR3 reads CASSLIPGGIDGYTF. CDR3 sequence (DNA): TGTGCCAGCAGCTTAATCCCCGGGGGAATTGATGGCTACACCTTC.

This chain connects TRBV24-1 to TRBJ2-1; a weak D match, TRBD2 (6 bases). The CDR3 has 15 amino acids. The V and J ends lost 4 bases and 8 bases respectively, with 17 bases between them. Germline CDR1 and CDR2: KGHDR and SFDVKD. DNA of the CDR3: TGTGCCACCAGTGACCCCCGACTAGGATTGTATGAGCAGTTCTTC. Translation gives CATSDPRLGLYEQFF.

The gene calls are TRBV27 and TRBJ2-2; a weak D match, TRBD1 (6 bases). The CDR3 runs 14 residues. Germline V gene sequence: CDR1 MNHEY, CDR2 SMNVEV (reference sequence). Trimming left V 8 bases short and J 1 base short, with 11 bases between. In DNA form, the CDR3 reads TGTGCCAGCTTGGACAGTAAGAACACCGGGGAGCTGTTTTTT. Its translation: CASLDSKNTGELFF.

The V gene is TRBV7-9, the J gene TRBJ2-3; possibly TRBD1 for D (6 bases). The CDR3 extends over 18 amino acids. V lost 5 bases to trimming and J lost 2 bases, with 23 bases between them. Per germline, CDR1 SEHNR and CDR2 FQNEAQ (reference sequence). The DNA for the CDR3 is TGTGCCAGCAGCCCCAAATTTCTGACAGGTGTCGACACAGATACGCAGTATTTT. Protein: CASSPKFLTGVDTDTQYF.

The V call is TRBV29-1, the J call TRBJ1-2, with no clear D. The CDR3 spans 11 residues. Trimming pared 3 bases from V and 5 bases from J, leaving 7 bases between. Germline-derived CDR1 and CDR2 are SQVTM and ANQGSEA. The CDR3 coding sequence is TGCAGCGTTGAGTGGCGGTATGGCTACACCTTC. Encoded protein: CSVEWRYGYTF.